These 18 T cell receptor beta chains were sequenced from one sample in a study of cytomegalovirus exposure and HLA in healthy donors. PCR was performed using 60 Vbeta and 13 Jbeta primers. Generated by immunoSEQ multiplex PCR, the TCRdb table keeps only in-frame clones and is missing some. Here the sample spans 110,000 or so clones, around 75% being singletons. Sequencing input: PBMCs. Receptors originate from a man aged 25 to 45 in good health and CMV-seronegative.

This chain joins TRBV4-3 and TRBJ1-5; D remains unclear. The CDR3 consists of 15 residues. V was pared by 1 base and J by 5 bases, with 12 bases between. Germline assignment: CDR1 LGHNA and CDR2 YSLEER. DNA for the CDR3: TGCGCCAGCAGCCAAGGGGCGGTCGGGGATCAGCCCCAGCATTTT. It specifies CASSQGAVGDQPQHF.

The chain carries TRBV14 and TRBJ2-7; 13 bases map to TRBD2. The CDR3 spans 20 residues. The ends lost 4 bases at V and 5 bases at J; junction bases unmatched: 20. Germline-derived CDR1 and CDR2 are SGHDN and FVKESK. The CDR3 DNA sequence: TGTGCCAGCAGCCTCAAGATGACTAGCGGGGGGCCTTGGGGAAAGCACGAGCAGTACTTC. Translation: CASSLKMTSGGPWGKHEQYF.

This sequence joins TRBV5-4 and TRBJ2-2, with 8 bases that match TRBD1. CDR1 and CDR2 from the germline V gene are SGHNT and YYREEE (reference sequence). J lost 4 bases, V lost 4 bases, and 3 bases had no gene match. The length of the CDR3 is 14 residues. The CDR3 DNA reads as TGTGCCAGCAGCGGTACAGGGGGCACCGGGGAGCTGTTTTTT. Amino acids: CASSGTGGTGELFF.

The chain couples TRBV4-2 to TRBJ2-2, with D perhaps TRBD2 (5 bases). The V gene's germline CDR1 is LGHNA and CDR2 YNFKEQ. V lost 2 bases, J lost 3 bases, and 13 bases lay in between. This CDR3 is built from 16 residues. CDR3 DNA sequence: TGTGCCAGCAGCCAAACTCCGGGGTCCCACACCGGGGAGCTGTTTTTT. This sequence encodes CASSQTPGSHTGELFF.

The rearrangement uses TRBV28 and TRBJ1-3; a possible D gene is TRBD1 (6 bases). This CDR3 has 16 residues. Germline loops: CDR1 MDHEN, CDR2 SYDVKM. V dropped 4 bases and J dropped 1 base, with 14 bases sitting between them. CDR3 sequence: CASSSETGPSGNTIYF. Written as DNA, the CDR3 is TGTGCCAGCAGTTCAGAGACAGGTCCATCTGGAAACACCATATATTTT.

The rearrangement links TRBV4-3 to TRBJ2-1; D uncertain. In germline, CDR1 is LGHNA, CDR2 YSLEER. V was pared by 0 bases and J by 6 bases, with 6 bases between. This CDR3 has 13 amino acids. The CDR3 DNA is TGCGCCAGCAGCCAAGATAGAGTCAATGAGCAGTTCTTC. Protein product: CASSQDRVNEQFF.

J is TRBJ1-1 and V is TRBV14; weak D call: TRBD1 (6 bases). V lost 5 bases and J 5 bases, leaving 21 bases between the germline ends. The CDR3 is 16 amino acids. Germline V lookup: CDR1 SGHDN, CDR2 FVKESK. CDR3 coding DNA: TGTGCCAGCAGCTTAGGGGGTTATGGGATGAGGACTGAAGCTTTCTTT. Translation gives CASSLGGYGMRTEAFF. The variable domain in full, completed from reference TRBV14 and TRBJ1-1, reads EAGVTQFPSHSVIEKGQTVTLRCDPISGHDNLYWYRRVMGKEIKFLLHFVKESKQDESGMPNNRFLAERTGGTYSTLKVQPAELEDSGVYFCASSLGGYGMRTEAFFGQGTRLTVV.

CDR3 region: CASSEQGTSYEQYF. In DNA, the CDR3 is TGTGCCAGCAGCGAACAGGGTACCTCCTACGAGCAGTACTTC. V gene TRBV5-4 combines with J gene TRBJ2-7; tentative D call: TRBD1 (6 bases). Per the germline V gene, CDR1 is SGHNT and CDR2 is YYREEE (reference sequence). The CDR3 is 14 amino acids. V gave up 4 bases and J gave up 0 bases, with 11 bases separating them. Using reference TRBV5-4 and TRBJ2-7 for the parts outside the CDR3, the full variable domain is ETGVTQSPTHLIKTRGQQVTLRCSSQSGHNTVSWYQQALGQGPQFIFQYYREEENGRGNFPPRFSGLQFPNYSSELNVNALELDDSALYLCASSEQGTSYEQYFGPGTRLTVT.

The V and J genes are TRBV7-8 and TRBJ2-5; 12 bases map to TRBD2. V shed 11 bases and J 2 bases; nucleotides not matched to a gene: 6. Per germline, CDR1 SGHVS and CDR2 FQNEAQ. The length of the CDR3 is 14 residues. The CDR3 region is CASRTSGDQETQYF. The CDR3 DNA sequence: TGTGCCTCTCGGACTAGCGGGGATCAAGAGACCCAGTACTTC.

This clone occurred a few times. The gene calls are TRBV9 and TRBJ1-2; 7 bases align to TRBD1. CDR1 is SGDLS and CDR2 is YYNGEE in the germline V gene. V gave up 5 bases and J gave up 1 base; unmatched junction bases: 5. This CDR3 has 14 residues. The CDR3: CASSGQAINYGYTF. For the CDR3, the DNA is TGTGCCAGCAGTGGACAGGCTATTAACTATGGCTACACCTTC.

The V and J genes are TRBV4-3 and TRBJ1-2; TRBD1 matches at 7 bases. Germline loops: CDR1 LGHNA, CDR2 YSLEER. This CDR3 contains 14 residues. V shed 2 bases, J shed 2 bases, and the junction held 2 bases outside the gene matches. The CDR3 nucleotides are TGCGCCAGCAGCCAACAACAGGGGAACTATGGCTACACCTTC. This codes for CASSQQQGNYGYTF.

The chain employs TRBV15 and TRBJ2-7; 7 nucleotides match TRBD1. This CDR3 is 17 amino acids long. The V gene's germline CDR1 is LNHNV and CDR2 YYDKDF (reference sequence). Trimming took 0 bases from V and 0 from J; bases not matched to a gene: 8. This CDR3 is CATSRERDSSSSYEQYF. In DNA, the CDR3 is TGTGCCACCAGCAGAGAGAGGGACAGCAGTAGCTCCTACGAGCAGTACTTC.

The chain is built from TRBV7-9 and TRBJ2-5; D unclear. With the DNA end fitting TRBJ2-7 better, the J assignment may be wrong. Per germline, CDR1 SEHNR and CDR2 FQNEAQ (reference sequence). The CDR3 runs to 13 residues. CDR3 in DNA: TGTGCCAGCAGCTTAGACGGAAACTACGAGCAGTACTTC. This translates into CASSLDGNYEQYF.

This chain joins TRBV2 and TRBJ1-1; 8 nucleotides agree with TRBD1. Germline values: CDR1 SNHLY, CDR2 FYNNEI. The CDR3 has 12 residues. V trimming: 5 bases; J trimming: 6 bases; junction bases outside the gene matches: 2. CDR3 region: CASSTRGPEAFF. The CDR3 DNA reads TGTGCCAGCAGTACCAGGGGGCCTGAAGCTTTCTTT.

The chain recombines TRBV11-2 with TRBJ1-2; TRBD1 matches at 7 bases. Per germline, CDR1 SGHAT and CDR2 FQNNGV. This CDR3 has 14 amino acids. Trimming cost V 1 base and J 5 bases; bases outside gene matches: 4. CDR3 DNA: TGTGCCAGCAGCTTAGTAGAGACAGGGTATGGCTACACCTTC. It encodes CASSLVETGYGYTF.

This chain joins TRBV18 and TRBJ2-2; 10 bases line up with TRBD2. CDR1 and CDR2 (germline): KGHSH, LQKENI. J was trimmed by 3 bases and V by 0 bases; bases with no gene match: 4. The CDR3 spans 17 residues. DNA of the CDR3: TGTGCCAGCTCACCACCGTCTAGCGGGGGTTACACCGGGGAGCTGTTTTTT. This translates into CASSPPSSGGYTGELFF.

The chain combines TRBV5-1 with TRBJ1-4; TRBD1 might be the D (5 bases). The germline CDR1 and CDR2 sequences are SGHRS and YFSETQ. Trimming removed 0 bases from V and 5 bases from J, with 14 bases in between. The CDR3 covers 16 residues. CDR3 residues: CASSLGGTGGNEKLFF. CDR3 bases: TGCGCCAGCAGCTTGGGGGGTACAGGCGGAAATGAAAAACTGTTTTTT.

The chain carries TRBV5-1 and TRBJ2-5; D may be TRBD1 (7 bases). Germline CDR1 reads SGHRS; CDR2 reads YFSETQ. V gave up 4 bases and J gave up 1 base, with 14 bases separating them. The CDR3 is 15 residues long. The CDR3 coding sequence is TGCGCCAGCAGCGCGGGACGGACAGGCCAAGAGACCCAGTACTTC. Its protein is CASSAGRTGQETQYF.